Given below is one T cell receptor (beta chain) in context. Its antigen is unidentified. This record belongs to a study of cytomegalovirus exposure and HLA in healthy donors. Points from the study as a whole: The classifier reportedly diagnosed cytomegalovirus status with high specificity and sensitivity. The authors confirmed in vitro that a few CMV-associated chains were specific for CMV antigens.

Germline CDR1 is MNHNS and CDR2 is SASEGT. V lost 2 bases to trimming and J lost 0 bases, with 8 bases between them. The CDR3 sequence is 15 residues long. This table comes from immunoSEQ multiplex PCR, and its TCRdb copy is limited to in-frame clones, with some not included. Among 45,000 or so clones, 93% were seen once, and the ten largest hold approximately 2.1%. The TCR sequence derives from a woman in her late teens or twenties in good health and CMV-seronegative. V gene TRBV6-1 combines with J gene TRBJ1-5, with D uncertain. The specimen sequenced was PBMCs. The CDR3 DNA sequence: TGTGCCAGCAGTGAAACGGGTGGTAGCAATCAGCCCCAGCATTTT. This translates into CASSETGGSNQPQHF.